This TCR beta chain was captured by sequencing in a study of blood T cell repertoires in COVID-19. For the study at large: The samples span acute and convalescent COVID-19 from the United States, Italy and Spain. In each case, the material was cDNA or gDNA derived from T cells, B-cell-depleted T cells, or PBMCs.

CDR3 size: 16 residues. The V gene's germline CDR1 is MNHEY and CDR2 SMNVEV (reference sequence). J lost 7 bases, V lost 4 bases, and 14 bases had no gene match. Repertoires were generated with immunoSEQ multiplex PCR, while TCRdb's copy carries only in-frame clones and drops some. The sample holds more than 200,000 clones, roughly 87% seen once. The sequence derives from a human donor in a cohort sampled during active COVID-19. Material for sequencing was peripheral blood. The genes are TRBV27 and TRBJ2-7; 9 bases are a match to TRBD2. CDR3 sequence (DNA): TGTGCCAGCAGTTCGTTGACTAGCGGAAACTCGGGGGAGCAGTACTTC. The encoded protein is CASSSLTSGNSGEQYF.